This T cell receptor (beta chain) emerged from a study of cytomegalovirus exposure and HLA in healthy donors. Study-wide results and caveats: A later analysis appeared to link common viral pathogens to several of the most significant clusters. Among the CMV-associated chains, a few were confirmed in vitro as specific for CMV antigens.

PCR was performed using 60 Vbeta and 13 Jbeta primers. Profiled with immunoSEQ multiplex PCR; TCRdb holds only in-frame clones, not every one. The sample holds about 160,000 clones; around 84% are singletons and the top ten take 1.9%. In its sample, this clone was seen a few times. Its antigen is undetermined. The germline V gene encodes CDR1 SGHNT and CDR2 YYREEE (reference sequence). The CDR3 spans 15 residues. The V gene lost 2 bases and the J gene lost 2 bases, with 12 bases spanning the gap. This TCR came from a man younger than 35 in good health and CMV-seronegative. The gene calls are TRBV5-4 and TRBJ2-3; the D gene is possibly TRBD1 (5 bases). The sequenced sample consisted of PBMCs. CDR3 coding DNA: TGTGCCAGCAGCTTCCCGCAGGGATCCACAGATACGCAGTATTTT. Translation gives CASSFPQGSTDTQYF.